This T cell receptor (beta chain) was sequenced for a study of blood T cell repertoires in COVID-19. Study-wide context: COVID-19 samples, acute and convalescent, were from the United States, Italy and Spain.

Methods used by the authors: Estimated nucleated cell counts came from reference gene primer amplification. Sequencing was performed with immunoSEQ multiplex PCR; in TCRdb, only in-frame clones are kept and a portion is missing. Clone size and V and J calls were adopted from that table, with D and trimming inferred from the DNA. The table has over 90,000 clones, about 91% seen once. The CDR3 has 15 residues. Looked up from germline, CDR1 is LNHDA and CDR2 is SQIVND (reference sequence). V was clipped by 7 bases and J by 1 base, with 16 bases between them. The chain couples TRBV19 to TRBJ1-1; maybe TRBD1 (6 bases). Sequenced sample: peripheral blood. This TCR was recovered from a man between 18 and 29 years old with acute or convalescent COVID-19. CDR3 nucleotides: TGTGCCAGTACTCCCATGGGGGCAGGGAACACTGAAGCTTTCTTT. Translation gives CASTPMGAGNTEAFF.